This T cell receptor beta chain comes out of a study of shared clonotypes between healthy human individuals. Study-wide background: There were three CD4 naive, three CD4 memory, two CD8 naive and one CD8 memory plates per donor.

On this clone: Its antigen remains unknown.

Study findings and constraints: A generally larger estimated richness was seen in naive subsets than in memory subsets. The small donor group covered limited genetic and exposure diversity.

Researchers divided each subset's genomic DNA evenly across several immunoSEQ plates. Using immunoSEQ multiplex PCR, the repertoire was profiled, and TCRdb retains in-frame clones only, with some absent. The top ten clones hold approximately 25% of a sample with some 800,000 clones, 80% to 95% of them seen once. Positively selected for CCR7, the CD45RO-negative cells used as naive CD8 cells excluded terminally differentiated effector memory CD45RA+ cells. Source material: naive CD8+ T cells sorted from blood. The receptor was derived from a man aged 25-45 years in good health.

The CDR3 bases are TGCAGCGTTCTTCTCCCGGGACAGTATGGCATATATTTT. Translation gives CSVLLPGQYGIYF. The V and J genes are TRBV29-1 and TRBJ1-3; 7 nucleotides line up with TRBD1. The germline gives CDR1 SQVTM, CDR2 ANQGSEA. V lost 5 bases, J lost 12 bases, and 13 bases stayed unmatched. The CDR3 consists of 13 residues.